Below are 5 T cell receptor beta chains sequenced from a single sample in a study of cytomegalovirus exposure and HLA in healthy donors. It was with 60 Vbeta and 13 Jbeta primers that the PCR ran. Repertoires were generated with immunoSEQ multiplex PCR, while TCRdb's copy carries only in-frame clones and drops some. The sample holds 75,000 to 100,000 clones, 6% to 9% seen once. Sequencing was carried out using PBMCs. The source of these receptors is a man in his forties or fifties in good health and CMV-seronegative.

This clone was seen repeatedly, ten times or more. The genes are TRBV28 and TRBJ2-7, with D perhaps matching TRBD1 (5 bases). Germline V gene lookup returns CDR1 MDHEN and CDR2 SYDVKM. The CDR3 spans 14 residues. V lost 3 bases to trimming and J lost 2 bases, with 11 bases between them. CDR3 sequence (DNA): TGTGCCAGCAGTTTTTCCGGACAAACCTACGAGCAGTACTTC. It codes for CASSFSGQTYEQYF.

This clone was observed a handful of times. The chain employs TRBV19 and TRBJ1-5; D not certain. This CDR3 is 15 amino acids long. V lost 3 bases, J lost 0 bases, and 9 bases lay in between. The germline V gene encodes CDR1 LNHDA and CDR2 SQIVND (reference sequence). As DNA, the CDR3 is TGTGCCAGTAGTATTCGGGGTAATAGCAATCAGCCCCAGCATTTT. Residues: CASSIRGNSNQPQHF.

This clone was observed a handful of times. This rearrangement joins TRBV28 to TRBJ1-5, with TRBD1 as a possible D gene (5 bases). V gave up 5 bases and J gave up 6 bases, with 20 bases separating them. The germline V gene encodes CDR1 MDHEN and CDR2 SYDVKM. The CDR3 has 16 residues. CDR3 protein: CASSPAVGGQGQPQHF. CDR3 nucleotide sequence: TGTGCCAGCAGTCCTGCAGTGGGAGGCCAGGGTCAGCCCCAGCATTTT.

In this sample, this clone turned up a few times. For the CDR3, the DNA is TGTGCCATCAAGCTCGTCTATGGCTACACCTTC. Protein sequence: CAIKLVYGYTF. V gene TRBV28 combines with J gene TRBJ1-2; D is ambiguous. Per the germline V gene, CDR1 is MDHEN and CDR2 is SYDVKM. V lost 10 bases and J lost 4, with 10 bases in between. CDR3 length equals 11 residues.

The V gene is TRBV5-1, the J gene TRBJ1-4; D not certain. CDR3 length: 14 amino acids. The germline CDR1 and CDR2 sequences are SGHRS and YFSETQ. The ends were cut back, 0 bases at V and 8 bases at J, with 11 bases in the middle. The CDR3 DNA is TGCGCCAGCAGCTTGGACGGGGTGGAAGAAAAACTGTTTTTT. It encodes CASSLDGVEEKLFF. The whole variable domain, remainder taken from reference TRBV5-1 and TRBJ1-4, is KAGVTQTPRYLIKTRGQQVTLSCSPISGHRSVSWYQQTPGQGLQFLFEYFSETQRNKGNFPGRFSGRQFSNSRSEMNVSTLELGDSALYLCASSLDGVEEKLFFGSGTQLSVL.